One and the same sample provided the 15 T cell receptor beta chains below, sequenced in a study of cytomegalovirus exposure and HLA in healthy donors. The PCR had 60 Vbeta and 13 Jbeta primers. Some clones are missing from TCRdb's copy, which holds only in-frame ones; the method was immunoSEQ multiplex PCR. The sample data list roughly 79,000 clones. Specimen: PBMCs. The origin of the receptors is a man aged 25-40 years in good health and CMV-seronegative.

V is TRBV21-1 and J is TRBJ2-1; the table's D gene call, TRBD2, was not cross checked with the DNA. TRBV21-1 counts as a pseudogene. The CDR3 totals 16 residues. Here the CDR3 DNA reads TGTGCCAGCAGCATTAGCGGCCAGGGTTGGCGCAATGAGCAGTTCTTC. It translates to CASSISGQGWRNEQFF.

The CDR3 loop reads CASSRTGSSGNTIYF. CDR3 DNA: TGTGCCAGCAGTAGGACAGGGAGCTCTGGAAACACCATATATTTT. This chain connects TRBV6-5 to TRBJ1-3; 8 nucleotides align to TRBD1. Germline-derived CDR1 and CDR2 are MNHEY and SVGAGI. The CDR3 extends over 15 amino acids. V shed 5 bases and J 0 bases; nucleotides not matched to a gene: 3.

The chain employs TRBV27 and TRBJ1-2, with D perhaps matching TRBD1 (5 bases). The germline V gene has CDR1 MNHEY and CDR2 SMNVEV (reference sequence). Between the trimmed V and J ends, which lost 10 bases and 8 bases, there was a span of 17 bases. The CDR3 has 12 residues. In nucleotides, the CDR3 is TGTGCCACCCACCAGGGAATAGGCGGCTACACCTTC. The encoded protein is CATHQGIGGYTF.

Points on this clone: Compared with germline, one end of the junction differs, possibly owing to a read error. This chain connects TRBV28 to TRBJ1-6, with D maybe TRBD1 (6 bases). This CDR3 has 15 amino acids. Per germline, CDR1 MDHEN and CDR2 SYDVKM. The CDR3 DNA is TGTGCCAGCCGTCCGGGGACACCTTATAATTCCCCCCTCCACTTT. It yields the protein CASRPGTPYNSPLHF.

The CDR3 reads CASQGLFSTDTQYF. CDR3 nucleotide sequence: TGTGCCAGTCAGGGCCTCTTTAGCACAGATACGCAGTATTTT. The chain joins TRBV2 to TRBJ2-3; a possible D gene is TRBD1 (5 bases). Germline-derived CDR1 and CDR2 are SNHLY and FYNNEI. Between the trimmed V and J ends, which lost 9 bases and 0 bases, there was a span of 13 bases. This CDR3 region has 14 residues.

The CDR3: CASSSGQGAIPLHF. In DNA, the CDR3 is TGTGCCAGCAGCTCGGGACAGGGGGCGATCCCCCTCCACTTT. The chain combines TRBV2 with TRBJ1-6, with 12 bases lining up with TRBD1. Per the germline V gene, CDR1 is SNHLY and CDR2 is FYNNEI. The CDR3 totals 14 residues. With 6 bases clipped from V and 13 bases from J, the junction kept 7 bases outside the gene matches.

This sequence joins TRBV5-6 and TRBJ1-3, with 7 bases that match TRBD1. CDR3 length: 16 amino acids. V lost 3 bases, J lost 5 bases, and 11 bases stayed unmatched. CDR1 and CDR2 from the germline V gene are SGHDT and YYEEEE. The CDR3 here is CASSSHSTGSRNTIYF. Here the CDR3 DNA reads TGTGCCAGCAGCTCACACTCGACAGGGAGCAGAAACACCATATATTTT. The variable domain in full, with the rest retrieved from reference TRBV5-6 and TRBJ1-3, is DAGVTQSPTHLIKTRGQQVTLRCSPKSGHDTVSWYQQALGQGPQFIFQYYEEEERQRGNFPDRFSGHQFPNYSSELNVNALLLGDSALYLCASSSHSTGSRNTIYFGEGSWLTVV.

The chain has TRBV4-1 and TRBJ1-2; unclear D gene. The germline V and J ends were trimmed by 0 bases and 4 bases, with 9 bases remaining between them. Germline loops: CDR1 MGHRA, CDR2 YSYEKL. The CDR3 totals 14 residues. CDR3 DNA: TGCGCCAGCAGCCAAGACGCAGGAAGCTATGGCTACACCTTC. This codes for CASSQDAGSYGYTF.

CDR3 DNA sequence: TGTGCCACCAGCTGGGAGGAGGGCCACACTGAAGCTTTCTTT. It yields the protein CATSWEEGHTEAFF. The chain carries TRBV15 and TRBJ1-1, with D unresolved. CDR3 size: 14 residues. V was shortened by 5 bases and J by 3 bases, with 13 bases between the two germline ends. The germline CDR1 and CDR2 sequences are LNHNV and YYDKDF (reference sequence).

The chain employs TRBV5-5 and TRBJ2-1, with TRBD2 matching 9 bases. CDR1 is SGHKS, CDR2 YYEKEE, per germline (reference sequence). This CDR3 comprises 15 residues. V was clipped by 5 bases and J by 4 bases; unmatched bases: 7. CDR3 nucleotides: TGTGCCAGCAGGCTCTTCGCGGGGGGGTACAATGAGCAGTTCTTC. Its translation: CASRLFAGGYNEQFF. The whole variable domain, remainder taken from reference TRBV5-5 and TRBJ2-1, is DAGVTQSPTHLIKTRGQQVTLRCSPISGHKSVSWYQQVLGQGPQFIFQYYEKEERGRGNFPDRFSARQFPNYSSELNVNALLLGDSALYLCASRLFAGGYNEQFFGPGTRLTVL.

The chain recombines TRBV5-1 with TRBJ2-3; 15 bases align to TRBD2. CDR1 SGHRS and CDR2 YFSETQ come from the germline V gene. CDR3 length: 18 residues. V trimming: 0 bases; J trimming: 2 bases; junction bases outside the gene matches: 4. The CDR3 here is CASSLGGLAGGVTDTQYF. The CDR3 coding sequence is TGCGCCAGCAGCTTGGGAGGACTAGCGGGAGGGGTCACAGATACGCAGTATTTT. Based on the CDR3 plus reference TRBV5-1 and TRBJ2-3, the full variable domain is KAGVTQTPRYLIKTRGQQVTLSCSPISGHRSVSWYQQTPGQGLQFLFEYFSETQRNKGNFPGRFSGRQFSNSRSEMNVSTLELGDSALYLCASSLGGLAGGVTDTQYFGPGTRLTVL.

The chain carries TRBV5-1 and TRBJ2-7; 7 bases align to TRBD1. The V segment lost 6 bases and the J segment 0 bases; nucleotides outside the gene matches: 3. CDR3 length equals 13 residues. Germline V gives CDR1 SGHRS, CDR2 YFSETQ. DNA for the CDR3: TGCGCCAGCACTAGGGACAGCTCCTACGAGCAGTACTTC. It is translated as CASTRDSSYEQYF.

V is TRBV7-9 and J is TRBJ1-2; TRBD1 might be the D (5 bases). V gave up 3 bases and J gave up 8 bases, with 13 bases separating them. The germline CDR1 and CDR2 sequences are SEHNR and FQNEAQ (reference sequence). The CDR3 loop spans 13 amino acids. The CDR3 is CASSFPTKGGYTF. Written as DNA, the CDR3 is TGTGCCAGCAGCTTTCCCACCAAGGGGGGCTACACCTTC.

The chain has TRBV7-9 and TRBJ2-7; 7 bases match TRBD1. The J segment lost 0 bases and the V segment lost 4 bases, leaving 9 bases of the junction unmatched. This CDR3 has 16 residues. Germline V gene data show CDR1 as SEHNR and CDR2 as FQNEAQ (reference sequence). CDR3 in DNA: TGTGCCAGCAGCTGGGAGTTTAGGACAGGCTCCTACGAGCAGTACTTC. It translates to CASSWEFRTGSYEQYF.

The rearrangement links TRBV7-3 to TRBJ1-1; 11 nucleotides align to TRBD1. Germline loops: CDR1 SGHTA, CDR2 FQGTGA. The CDR3 runs 15 residues. Trimming at V came to 5 bases and at J to 7 bases, leaving 9 bases not matched to a gene. The CDR3 region is CASSRAPGQGDEAFF. CDR3 in DNA: TGTGCCAGCAGCCGAGCGCCGGGACAGGGGGATGAAGCTTTCTTT.